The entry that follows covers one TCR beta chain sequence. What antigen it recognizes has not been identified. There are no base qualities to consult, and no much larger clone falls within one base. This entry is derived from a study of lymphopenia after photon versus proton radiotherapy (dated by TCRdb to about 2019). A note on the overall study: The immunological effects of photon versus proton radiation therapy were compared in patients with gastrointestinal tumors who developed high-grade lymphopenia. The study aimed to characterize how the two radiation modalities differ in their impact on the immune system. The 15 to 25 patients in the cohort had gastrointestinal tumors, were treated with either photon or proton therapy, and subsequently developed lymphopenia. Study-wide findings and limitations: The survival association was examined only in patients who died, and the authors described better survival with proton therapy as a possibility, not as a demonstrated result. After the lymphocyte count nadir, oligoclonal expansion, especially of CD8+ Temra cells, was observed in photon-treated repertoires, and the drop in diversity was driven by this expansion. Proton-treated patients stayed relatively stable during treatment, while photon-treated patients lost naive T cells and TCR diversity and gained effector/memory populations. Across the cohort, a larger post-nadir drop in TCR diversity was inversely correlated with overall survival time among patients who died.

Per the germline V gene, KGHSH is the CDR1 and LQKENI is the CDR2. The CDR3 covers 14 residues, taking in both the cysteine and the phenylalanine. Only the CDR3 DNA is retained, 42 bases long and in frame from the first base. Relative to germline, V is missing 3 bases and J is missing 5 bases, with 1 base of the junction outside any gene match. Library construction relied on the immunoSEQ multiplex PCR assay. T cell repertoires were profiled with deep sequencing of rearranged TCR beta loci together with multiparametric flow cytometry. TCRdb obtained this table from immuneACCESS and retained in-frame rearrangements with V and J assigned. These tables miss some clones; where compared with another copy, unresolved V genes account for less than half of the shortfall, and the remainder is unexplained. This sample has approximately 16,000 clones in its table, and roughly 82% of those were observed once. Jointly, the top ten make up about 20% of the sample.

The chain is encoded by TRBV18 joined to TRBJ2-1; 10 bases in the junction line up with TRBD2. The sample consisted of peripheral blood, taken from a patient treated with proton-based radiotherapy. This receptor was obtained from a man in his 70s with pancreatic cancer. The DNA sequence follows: TGTGCCAGCTCACCCGGACTAGCGGACAATGAGCAGTTCTTC. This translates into CASSPGLADNEQFF. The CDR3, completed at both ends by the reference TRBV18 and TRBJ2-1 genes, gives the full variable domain NAGVMQNPRHLVRRRGQEARLRCSPMKGHSHVYWYRQLPEEGLKFMVYLQKENIIDESGMPKERFSAEFPKEGPSILRIQQVVRGDSAAYFCASSPGLADNEQFFGPGTRLTVL.